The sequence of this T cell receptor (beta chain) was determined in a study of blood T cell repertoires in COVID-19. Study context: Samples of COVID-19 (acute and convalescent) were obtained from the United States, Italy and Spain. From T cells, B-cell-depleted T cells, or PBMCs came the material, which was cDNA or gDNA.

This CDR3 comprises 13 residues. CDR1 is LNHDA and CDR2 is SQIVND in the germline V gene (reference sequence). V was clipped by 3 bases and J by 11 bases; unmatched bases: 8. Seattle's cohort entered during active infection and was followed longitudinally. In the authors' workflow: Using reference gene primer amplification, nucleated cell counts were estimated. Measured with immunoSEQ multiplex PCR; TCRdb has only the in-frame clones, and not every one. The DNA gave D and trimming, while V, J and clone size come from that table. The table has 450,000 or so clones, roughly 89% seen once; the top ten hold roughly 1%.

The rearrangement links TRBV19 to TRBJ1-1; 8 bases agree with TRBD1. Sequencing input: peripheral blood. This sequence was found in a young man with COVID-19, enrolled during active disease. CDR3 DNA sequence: TGTGCCAGTAGTATCCAGGGGGCTCAGGGGGCTTTCTTT. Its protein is CASSIQGAQGAFF.